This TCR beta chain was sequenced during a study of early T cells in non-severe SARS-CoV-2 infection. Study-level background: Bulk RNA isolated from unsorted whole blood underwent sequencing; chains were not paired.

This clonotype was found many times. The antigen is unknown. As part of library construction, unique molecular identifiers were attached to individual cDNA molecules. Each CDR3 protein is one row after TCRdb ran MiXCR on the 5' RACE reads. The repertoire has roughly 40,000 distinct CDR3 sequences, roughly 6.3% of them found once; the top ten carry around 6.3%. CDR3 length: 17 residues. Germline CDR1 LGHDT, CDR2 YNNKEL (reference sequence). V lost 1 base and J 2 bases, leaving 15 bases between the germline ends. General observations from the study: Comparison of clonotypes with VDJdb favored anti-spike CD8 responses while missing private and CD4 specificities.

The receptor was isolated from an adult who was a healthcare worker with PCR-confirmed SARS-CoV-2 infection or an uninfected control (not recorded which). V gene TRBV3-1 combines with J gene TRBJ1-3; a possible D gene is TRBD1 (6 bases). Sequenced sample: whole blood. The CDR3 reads CASSQALLRDTGNTIYF. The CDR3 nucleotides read TGTGCCAGCAGCCAAGCGCTCCTCCGGGACACTGGAAACACCATATATTTT.